This T cell receptor (beta chain) was recorded in a study of OX40 agonist ivuxolimab in advanced cancers. Study summary: Patients were dosed intravenously with ivuxolimab at 0.01 to 10 mg/kg every 2 weeks. Prior therapy, whether anti-PD-1, anti-PD-L1 or anti-CTLA-4, was allowed, and roughly 44% had some.

Measured with immunoSEQ multiplex PCR; TCRdb has only the in-frame clones, and not every one. The sample contains 72,000 or so clones, just over 85% of which appear only once. The CDR3 totals 16 residues. V was pared by 2 bases and J by 2 bases, with 6 bases of the junction left unmatched. Germline CDR1 MNHNS, CDR2 SASEGT. This chain uses TRBV6-1 with TRBJ1-5; 7 bases are shared with TRBD1. The clonotype comes from an adult with an advanced solid tumor such as melanoma, head and neck, liver or kidney cancer. The specimen was CD4+ or CD8+ T cells sorted from blood, collected in a trial of the OX40 agonist ivuxolimab. The CDR3 protein is CASSEIRGGGNQPQHF. DNA of the CDR3: TGTGCCAGCAGTGAAATCCGAGGGGGCGGCAATCAGCCCCAGCATTTT.